The 20 T cell receptor beta chains given below trace back to one sample, sequenced in a study of follicular helper T cells after annual influenza vaccination. The repertoire was sequenced with immunoSEQ multiplex PCR; TCRdb's copy has only in-frame clones and lacks some. The table has some 8,200 clones, roughly 82% seen once. Time point here: 2014-2015 season, pre-vaccination. Sample: CXCR5+ CD38- circulating T follicular helper cells from blood, taken on the day of influenza vaccination. Stated subset: circulating Tfh, non-naive CD4+CXCR5+PD-1+ (ICOS+CD38+ or ICOS-CD38-). The receptors originated from an adult who received the influenza vaccine.

This clone was detected a few times. The chain joins TRBV6-5 to TRBJ2-7, with 10 bases lining up with TRBD1. This CDR3 has 14 residues. V was pared by 4 bases and J by 4 bases, with 4 bases of the junction left unmatched. Germline loops: CDR1 MNHEY, CDR2 SVGAGI. The CDR3 sequence is CASSSLGQGYEQYF. The DNA for the CDR3 is TGTGCCAGCAGTTCCCTGGGACAGGGGTACGAGCAGTACTTC.

The J gene is TRBJ1-5, the V gene TRBV19; 7 bases agree with TRBD1. The germline V gene encodes CDR1 LNHDA and CDR2 SQIVND (reference sequence). V was pared by 3 bases and J by 6 bases, with 11 bases of the junction left unmatched. This CDR3 is built from 16 residues. In DNA, the CDR3 is TGTGCCAGTAGTATCTCGCGACAGGGCCCGAGTCAGCCCCAGCATTTT. Its protein is CASSISRQGPSQPQHF.

This clone was found once. The chain couples TRBV21-1 to TRBJ2-5; the table's D call, TRBD1, has no DNA check behind it. TRBV21-1 corresponds to a pseudogene. The CDR3 has 16 residues. CDR3 protein: CASSIRDGTGQETQYF. CDR3 bases: TGTGCCAGCAGCATCCGAGACGGGACAGGGCAGGAGACCCAGTACTTC.

This chain connects TRBV21-1 to TRBJ2-3; the D call TRBD2 from the table was never checked on the DNA. TRBV21-1 is an annotated pseudogene. The length of the CDR3 is 14 residues. CDR3 amino acids: CASSTGDSNYTQYF. The CDR3 nucleotides read TGTGCCAGCAGCACCGGGGACTCTAACTATACGCAGTATTTT.

The genes are TRBV28 and TRBJ1-4; D perhaps matches TRBD1 (6 bases). Trimming took 5 bases from V and 0 from J, leaving 10 bases between them. Germline CDR1 is MDHEN and CDR2 is SYDVKM. The CDR3 loop spans 15 amino acids. CDR3 protein: CASSRTGSTNEKLFF. CDR3 coding DNA: TGTGCCAGCAGTAGAACAGGGTCAACTAATGAAAAACTGTTTTTT.

CDR3 region: CASSLRAGFSRETQYF. The CDR3, as DNA: TGTGCCAGCAGCTTACGGGCGGGGTTTTCCCGAGAGACCCAGTACTTC. This chain links TRBV7-2 with TRBJ2-5; TRBD2 might be the D (6 bases). Germline lookup yields CDR1 SGHTA and CDR2 FQGNSA. Trimming pared 2 bases from V and 4 bases from J, leaving 17 bases between. The length of the CDR3 is 16 residues.

The genes are TRBV30 and TRBJ2-5; D remains ambiguous. The CDR3 is 15 residues long. Germline CDR1 is GTSNPN and CDR2 is SVGIG (reference sequence). Between the trimmed V and J ends, which lost 2 bases and 4 bases, there was a span of 17 bases. As DNA, the CDR3 is TGTGCCTGGAGTCGGGCCACTGTAGGTATAGAGACCCAGTACTTC. Amino acids: CAWSRATVGIETQYF.

The chain has TRBV5-1 and TRBJ1-1; weak D call: TRBD1 (6 bases). CDR1 SGHRS and CDR2 YFSETQ come from the germline V gene. This CDR3 has 16 amino acids. Deletions cut 4 bases from V and 0 bases from J, with 16 bases between. This CDR3 is CASSPKWGGMNTEAFF. CDR3 coding DNA: TGCGCCAGCAGCCCCAAATGGGGGGGCATGAACACTGAAGCTTTCTTT.

The rearrangement uses TRBV5-1 and TRBJ2-5; TRBD2 matches 11 bases. The CDR3 sequence is 14 residues long. CDR1 is SGHRS, CDR2 YFSETQ, per germline. V shed 8 bases, J shed 4 bases, and the junction held 7 bases outside the gene matches. CDR3 in amino acids: CARIRTSGGETQYF. In DNA, the CDR3 is TGCGCCAGGATCCGCACTAGCGGGGGAGAGACCCAGTACTTC.

J is TRBJ2-1 and V is TRBV28, with 9 bases aligning to TRBD1. Looked up from germline, CDR1 is MDHEN and CDR2 is SYDVKM. The ends lost 5 bases at V and 9 bases at J; junction bases unmatched: 8. This CDR3 is 14 amino acids long. The CDR3 bases are TGTGCCAGCAGTGTCCGTACAGGGGGCGGTGAGCAGTTCTTC. Residues: CASSVRTGGGEQFF. The full variable domain, with the rest looked up from reference TRBV28 and TRBJ2-1, is DVKVTQSSRYLVKRTGEKVFLECVQDMDHENMFWYRQDPGLGLRLIYFSYDVKMKEKGDIPEGYSVSREKKERFSLILESASTNQTSMYLCASSVRTGGGEQFFGPGTRLTVL.

This clone has a handful of counts. The chain links TRBV28 to TRBJ1-1; D perhaps matches TRBD1 (6 bases). The V end lost 5 bases, the J end lost 12 bases, and 19 bases lay between the germline ends. CDR3 length: 13 amino acids. Per germline, CDR1 MDHEN and CDR2 SYDVKM. CDR3 loop: CASSPPQSGETFF. The CDR3 coding sequence is TGTGCCAGCAGTCCACCTCAATCAGGGGAGACTTTCTTT.

The J gene is TRBJ2-3, the V gene TRBV29-1, with 10 bases fitting TRBD1. The junction had 2 bases not matched to a gene; V was cut back by 5 bases and J by 3 bases. In germline, CDR1 is SQVTM, CDR2 ANQGSEA. This CDR3 has 13 residues. CDR3 coding DNA: TGCAGCGTTCCGGGACAGGGGACAGATACGCAGTATTTT. The encoded protein is CSVPGQGTDTQYF.

This clone was seen only once. The rearrangement joins TRBV5-6 to TRBJ2-3, with D perhaps TRBD1 (5 bases). Trimming pared 1 base from V and 8 bases from J, leaving 8 bases between. Germline lookup yields CDR1 SGHDT and CDR2 YYEEEE. This CDR3 spans 12 amino acids. CDR3 amino acids: CASSLIGATQYF. In nucleotides, the CDR3 is TGTGCCAGCAGCTTGATAGGGGCTACGCAGTATTTT.

This chain joins TRBV6-1 and TRBJ2-3, with 8 bases matching TRBD1. CDR1 is MNHNS and CDR2 is SASEGT in the germline V gene. The V segment lost 5 bases and the J segment 8 bases; nucleotides outside the gene matches: 6. This CDR3 has 13 amino acids. In DNA form, the CDR3 reads TGTGCCAGCAGTCCCTCAACAGGGGGTACGCAGTATTTT. It specifies CASSPSTGGTQYF.

The CDR3 nucleotides are TGCGCCAGCAGCCAGGGGACGGTCTCAGGTGGCTATGGCTACACCTTC. Translation: CASSQGTVSGGYGYTF. The chain carries TRBV4-3 and TRBJ1-2; D is perhaps TRBD1 (5 bases). The CDR3 consists of 16 residues. Germline lookup yields CDR1 LGHNA and CDR2 YSLEER. The V end lost 3 bases, the J end lost 4 bases, and 18 bases lay between the germline ends.

This chain connects TRBV18 to TRBJ2-1; D ambiguous. Germline V gene lookup returns CDR1 KGHSH and CDR2 LQKENI. The length of the CDR3 is 17 residues. V shed 3 bases and J shed 0 bases, with 15 bases lying between them. CDR3 coding DNA: TGTGCCAGCTCACCTAGGCCACTCCTTAACTCCTACAATGAGCAGTTCTTC. It codes for CASSPRPLLNSYNEQFF.

The V and J genes are TRBV4-3 and TRBJ1-2; 9 bases agree with TRBD1. Trimming removed 4 bases from V and 4 bases from J; junction bases left unmatched: 4. This CDR3 region has 14 residues. CDR1 and CDR2 from the germline V gene are LGHNA and YSLEER. The chain's CDR3 is CASSRKTGGYGYTF. The CDR3, as DNA: TGCGCCAGCAGCCGTAAGACAGGGGGCTATGGCTACACCTTC.

The chain combines TRBV6-1 with TRBJ2-1; D is undetermined. The ends were cut back, 4 bases at V and 0 bases at J, with 10 bases in the middle. The CDR3 loop spans 15 amino acids. From germline, CDR1 is MNHNS and CDR2 SASEGT. The DNA for the CDR3 is TGTGCCAGCAGTGTAGACCGTAGCTCCTACAATGAGCAGTTCTTC. Translation: CASSVDRSSYNEQFF.

This rearrangement joins TRBV27 to TRBJ2-5; 9 positions agree with TRBD1. V gave up 3 bases and J gave up 1 base; unmatched junction bases: 0. This CDR3 is 14 amino acids long. CDR1 and CDR2 from the germline V gene are MNHEY and SMNVEV (reference sequence). The CDR3 sequence is CASSLDRGQETQYF. CDR3 DNA: TGTGCCAGCAGTTTGGACAGGGGCCAAGAGACCCAGTACTTC.

V gene TRBV11-2 combines with J gene TRBJ2-3; no firm D call. The germline V gene encodes CDR1 SGHAT and CDR2 FQNNGV. This CDR3 has 13 residues. The V end was cut by 2 bases, the J end by 4 bases, with 7 bases between. DNA for the CDR3: TGTGCCAGCAGCTTATTCATGGCAGATACGCAGTATTTT. The encoded protein is CASSLFMADTQYF.